A single sample is the source of the 2 T cell receptor beta chains below, sequenced in a study of beta chain features in type 1 diabetes. Whole-study findings and limits: When Type 1 diabetes patients were examined, their TCRB CDR3s proved moderately but significantly shorter in all four CD4+ subsets.

These receptors are not linked to any known antigen. The sequenced template was cDNA made from the entire isolated RNA. Measured with immunoSEQ multiplex PCR; TCRdb has only the in-frame clones, and not every one. This table holds about 650,000 clones, about an eighth found once. Input material: naive CD4+ T cells from blood. The receptors here all came from a young man with type 1 diabetes.

V and J are TRBV7-3 and TRBJ1-1; possible D gene TRBD1, 6 bases. Trimming took 2 bases from V and 1 from J, leaving 14 bases between them. Germline V lookup: CDR1 SGHTA, CDR2 FQGTGA. The CDR3 runs to 16 residues. CDR3 sequence: CASSLSGQFRNTEAFF. For the CDR3, the DNA is TGTGCCAGCAGCTTATCTGGACAGTTTCGGAACACTGAAGCTTTCTTT.

This clone appeared a few times. The chain uses TRBV4-2 and TRBJ2-2; 7 bases match TRBD1. V was clipped by 4 bases and J by 2 bases; unmatched bases: 7. Germline lookup yields CDR1 LGHNA and CDR2 YNFKEQ. This CDR3 is 16 amino acids long. The DNA for the CDR3 is TGTGCCAGCAGCCCGTTTGGGACAGATAACACCGGGGAGCTGTTTTTT. This codes for CASSPFGTDNTGELFF.